Each of the 14 T cell receptor beta chains below was sequenced from the same sample in a study of T cell repertoires in aging, cancer and after chemotherapy. TRB rearrangements spanning V, D and J were amplified using mixed TRB-A/B primers. TCRdb re-analysed the multiplex PCR reads in MiXCR, keeping a single row per CDR3 protein. This table has about 2,400 distinct CDR3 sequences, around 28% appearing once. The template was genomic DNA from peripheral blood, not RNA. Sequenced material: blood. The receptor set was obtained from a human donor with a solid tumor.

This sequence joins TRBV6-1 and TRBJ2-6, with a possible D match to TRBD1 (6 bases). Trimming took off 8 bases at V and 0 bases at J, with 14 bases between the two ends. The CDR3 has 16 residues. Germline V gives CDR1 MNHNS, CDR2 SASEGT. Here the CDR3 reads CASHQGPSSGANVLTF. CDR3 nucleotide sequence: TGTGCCAGCCACCAGGGGCCCTCCTCTGGGGCCAACGTCCTGACTTTC.

By proportion, this clonotype is medium-sized. The DNA of the CDR3 is TGCAGTCTAGGAGAGACCCAGTACTTC. Residues: CSLGETQYF. The chain employs TRBV20-1 and TRBJ2-5, with D unresolved. Trimming cost V 8 bases and J 4 bases, with 5 bases left between them. CDR1 and CDR2 from the germline V gene are DFQATT and SNEGSKA (reference sequence). The CDR3 has 9 residues.

About this clonotype itself: A much bigger clone sits one base away, suggesting this may be a read error. The chain couples TRBV5-6 to TRBJ2-7; D might be TRBD1 (6 bases). This CDR3 region has 14 residues. Germline assignment: CDR1 SGHDT and CDR2 YYEEEE. CDR3 coding DNA: TGTGCCAGCAGCCCCGGGACACACTCCTACAAGCAGTACTTC. Translated: CASSPGTHSYKQYF.

This clonotype was observed a few times. The chain links TRBV10-3 to TRBJ1-6; D uncertain. Trimming stripped 6 bases from V and 5 bases from J, with 5 bases between. CDR1 is ENHRY, CDR2 SYGVKD, per germline. This CDR3 has 12 residues. The DNA for the CDR3 is TGTGCCATCAGCCAGGATAATTCACCCCTCCACTTT. Translating gives CAISQDNSPLHF.

By share, this clonotype ranks as medium-sized. This chain connects TRBV29-1 to TRBJ1-1; D is undetermined. V dropped 0 bases and J dropped 7 bases, with 15 bases sitting between them. Germline V lookup: CDR1 SQVTM, CDR2 ANQGSEA. The CDR3 runs to 14 residues. The CDR3 loop is CSVEDPFRQDEAFF. For the CDR3, the DNA is TGCAGCGTTGAAGATCCCTTTCGGCAGGATGAAGCTTTCTTT. Based on the CDR3 plus reference TRBV29-1 and TRBJ1-1, the full variable domain is SAVISQKPSRDICQRGTSLTIQCQVDSQVTMMFWYRQQPGQSLTLIATANQGSEATYESGFVIDKFPISRPNLTFSTLTVSNMSPEDSSIYLCSVEDPFRQDEAFFGQGTRLTVV.

The chain is built from TRBV7-9 and TRBJ1-2; TRBD1 might be the D (6 bases). Germline CDR1 SEHNR, CDR2 FQNEAQ (reference sequence). The CDR3 is 12 amino acids. Trimming took 1 base from V and 6 from J, leaving 6 bases between them. The DNA of the CDR3 is TGTGCCAGCAGCTTAGACAGGGATGGCTACACCTTC. Amino acid sequence: CASSLDRDGYTF.

The table lists this clonotype with a few counts. This chain connects TRBV5-4 to TRBJ2-7; maybe TRBD1 (7 bases). The V gene's germline CDR1 is SGHNT and CDR2 YYREEE (reference sequence). Trimming took off 2 bases at V and 4 bases at J, with 19 bases between the two ends. This CDR3 contains 16 residues. The DNA for the CDR3 is TGTGCCAGCAGCTTCGGGGCAGGGGGGCCTGTGTACGAGCAGTACTTC. Translated: CASSFGAGGPVYEQYF. The whole variable domain, filled in from reference TRBV5-4 and TRBJ2-7, reads ETGVTQSPTHLIKTRGQQVTLRCSSQSGHNTVSWYQQALGQGPQFIFQYYREEENGRGNFPPRFSGLQFPNYSSELNVNALELDDSALYLCASSFGAGGPVYEQYFGPGTRLTVT.

This clonotype is medium-sized. The genes are TRBV6-1 and TRBJ2-2; TRBD1 agrees at 10 bases. The CDR3 length is 17 residues. Trimming cost V 4 bases and J 4 bases; bases outside gene matches: 9. CDR1 and CDR2 (germline): MNHNS, SASEGT. CDR3 in DNA: TGTGCCAGCAGTGTATTGACAGGGGGCGGAGGCACCGGGGAGCTGTTTTTT. Its translation is CASSVLTGGGGTGELFF.

This sequence joins TRBV7-2 and TRBJ1-5; a possible D gene is TRBD1 (6 bases). Between the trimmed V and J ends, which lost 1 base and 6 bases, there was a span of 7 bases. Looked up from germline, CDR1 is SGHTA and CDR2 is FQGNSA. This CDR3 spans 13 amino acids. DNA for the CDR3: TGTGCCAGCAGCTTAGACAGGGTTCAGCCCCAGCATTTT. Encoded protein: CASSLDRVQPQHF. Looking up the rest from reference TRBV7-2 and TRBJ1-5 gives the full variable domain: GAGVSQSPSNKVTEKGKDVELRCDPISGHTALYWYRQSLGQGLEFLIYFQGNSAPDKSGLPSDRFSAERTGGSVSTLTIQRTQQEDSAVYLCASSLDRVQPQHFGDGTRLSIL.

This clonotype appeared a few times. The chain combines TRBV19 with TRBJ2-5; D perhaps matches TRBD1 (6 bases). The V gene lost 3 bases and the J gene lost 3 bases, with 8 bases spanning the gap. This CDR3 spans 13 amino acids. Looked up from germline, CDR1 is LNHDA and CDR2 is SQIVND (reference sequence). This CDR3 is CASSINREETQYF. The CDR3 nucleotides are TGTGCCAGTAGTATTAACAGGGAAGAGACCCAGTACTTC.

This clonotype is classed as large. The chain recombines TRBV27 with TRBJ2-3, with unresolved D. The CDR3 totals 13 residues. Deletions cut 4 bases from V and 7 bases from J, with 12 bases between. From germline, CDR1 is MNHEY and CDR2 SMNVEV (reference sequence). CDR3 protein: CASSYGAGNTQYF. CDR3 DNA: TGTGCCAGCAGTTACGGAGCAGGAAATACGCAGTATTTT.

As regards this clonotype: A much larger clone is a single base away; this may be a read error. V gene TRBV30 combines with J gene TRBJ1-1; D is unclear. This CDR3 spans 14 amino acids. The germline CDR1 and CDR2 sequences are GTSNPN and SVGIG (reference sequence). The CDR3: CAWSVPRRNTKAFF. The CDR3 region has the DNA TGTGCCTGGAGTGTACCTCGACGGAACACTAAAGCTTTCTTT.

Note on this clonotype: A much more abundant neighbour one base away suggests this may be a read error. The chain is built from TRBV12-3 or TRBV12-4 and TRBJ1-2; D is undetermined. The CDR3 consists of 13 residues. The chain's CDR3 is CVSRPDGNYGYTF. CDR3 coding DNA: TGTGTCAGCAGACCGGACGGCAACTATGGCTACACCTTC.

The chain has TRBV10-3 and TRBJ2-1; 7 nucleotides line up with TRBD1. This CDR3 spans 15 amino acids. J lost 0 bases, V lost 6 bases, and 5 bases had no gene match. Germline CDR1 and CDR2: ENHRY and SYGVKD. As DNA, the CDR3 is TGTGCCATCAGACAGGGGTATGGCTCCTACAATGAGCAGTTCTTC. Residues: CAIRQGYGSYNEQFF.